The present T cell receptor beta chain was sequenced within a study of blood T cell repertoires in COVID-19. In assigning cohorts, the study relied on participant-reported clinical history. Germline CDR1 is MDHEN and CDR2 is SYDVKM. This CDR3 comprises 11 residues. The ends were cut back, 3 bases at V and 5 bases at J, with 4 bases in the middle. As handled by the study authors: Estimation of nucleated cell counts was performed using reference gene primer amplification. Assay used: immunoSEQ multiplex PCR; TCRdb lists only in-frame clones, some missing. From that table come the V and J calls and clone size; the DNA was used to work out D and trimming. The sample records around 190,000 clones, roughly 87% being singletons.

The chain links TRBV28 to TRBJ2-5; D is unclear. Specimen: PBMCs or T cells enriched from blood (not recorded which). The sequence came from a man aged 18 to 30 with acute COVID-19. The CDR3 DNA is TGTGCCAGCAGTTTCTCGGAGACCCAGTACTTC. It yields the protein CASSFSETQYF.